This is a list of T cell receptor beta chains from one sample in a study of T cells in Graves' hyperthyroidism and ophthalmopathy. TCRdb ran MiXCR on the multiplex PCR reads and lists one entry per CDR3 protein. The table shows nearly 600,000 distinct CDR3 sequences, with approximately 13% occurring only once. The sequenced sample was blood. The origin of the receptors is a woman younger than 45 with Graves' hyperthyroidism that later progressed to Graves' ophthalmopathy. CDR3s include the opening cysteine and the closing phenylalanine or tryptophan. Fields, in order: J gene, clone size, D gene, V gene, CDR3 protein, CDR3 DNA. A D gene is named only where the DNA matches it firmly. Clone sizes are given selectively: once, few, many, or a class where the clone is expanded.

TRBJ2-4 - - TRBV5-6 CASSLLSTGGYIQYF TGTGCCAGCAGCTTGCTTTCGACTGGGGGATACATTCAGTACTTC
TRBJ2-7 few TRBD2 TRBV4-1 CASSHPELAGVRYEQYF TGCGCCAGCAGCCACCCCGAACTAGCGGGAGTTCGCTACGAGCAGTACTTC
TRBJ2-7 many - TRBV15 CATSPRGGESSYEQYF TGTGCCACCAGCCCAAGAGGGGGAGAAAGCTCCTACGAGCAGTACTTC
TRBJ1-4 many - TRBV27 CASSPGGAGDEKLFF TGTGCCAGCAGTCCCGGTGGAGCCGGTGACGAAAAACTGTTTTTT
TRBJ2-1 - TRBD2 TRBV19 CASSIGIAGGSSYNEQFF TGTGCCAGTAGTATTGGGATAGCGGGAGGCAGCTCCTACAATGAGCAGTTCTTC
TRBJ2-3 - TRBD2 TRBV6-5 CASSYSAGGGITDTQYF TGTGCCAGCAGTTACTCAGCGGGAGGAGGGATCACAGATACGCAGTATTTT
TRBJ1-5 - - TRBV6-1 CTSIWGGNNQPQHF TGTACCAGCATATGGGGAGGAAACAATCAGCCCCAGCATTTT
TRBJ2-7 many TRBD1 TRBV5-1 CASSPPDRYEQYF TGCGCCAGCAGCCCCCCGGACAGGTACGAGCAGTACTTC
TRBJ1-5 many - TRBV20-1 CSATKQGLDQPQHF TGCAGTGCCACCAAACAGGGATTAGATCAGCCCCAGCATTTT
TRBJ1-1 many TRBD1 TRBV29-1 CSVGQGGWNTEAFF TGCAGCGTTGGACAGGGAGGGTGGAACACTGAAGCTTTCTTT
TRBJ2-3 many - TRBV20-1 CSARVRVALDTQYF TGCAGTGCTAGAGTTAGGGTAGCGTTAGATACGCAGTATTTT
TRBJ1-1 many - TRBV29-1 CSGVPLTLFDGGWESTEAFF TGCAGCGGGGTCCCCCTCACGCTGTTTGACGGGGGGTGGGAGTCCACTGAAGCTTTCTTT
TRBJ2-1 - - TRBV6-1 CASSQVSASYNEQFF TGTGCCAGCAGCCAGGTGTCGGCCTCCTACAATGAGCAGTTCTTC
TRBJ2-3 many - TRBV24-1 CAVASPVETDTQYF TGTGCCGTAGCCAGCCCGGTAGAGACAGATACGCAGTATTTT
TRBJ2-7 few - TRBV4-3 CASSQDRESHEQYF TGCGCCAGCAGCCAAGACAGGGAGTCCCACGAGCAGTACTTC
TRBJ2-7 - TRBD1 TRBV29-1 CSVVLLTGHEQYF TGCAGCGTTGTATTATTGACAGGGCACGAGCAGTACTTC
TRBJ2-7 many - TRBV20-1 CSQGGGGRNYEQYF TGCAGTCAGGGGGGGGGGGGGCGGAACTACGAGCAGTACTTC
TRBJ2-6 many TRBD1 TRBV11-2 CASSPRTGSLSGANVLTF TGTGCCAGCAGCCCCCGGACAGGGAGCCTCTCTGGGGCCAACGTCCTGACTTTC
TRBJ2-4 few TRBD1 TRBV9 CASSAGQGMDIQYF TGTGCCAGCAGCGCGGGACAGGGGATGGACATTCAGTACTTC
TRBJ1-1 few - TRBV2 CASVATAEAFF TGTGCCAGCGTCGCGACCGCTGAAGCTTTCTTT
TRBJ1-2 - - TRBV3-1 CASSQDARPYTF TGTGCCAGCAGCCAAGATGCAAGGCCCTACACCTTC
TRBJ2-2 many - TRBV6-2/TRBV6-3 CASSYRDTGELFF TGTGCCAGCAGTTATCGGGACACCGGGGAGCTGTTTTTT
TRBJ1-2 many - TRBV7-2 CASSSLRGTAGYTF TGTGCCAGCAGCAGCTTAAGGGGAACGGCTGGCTACACCTTC
TRBJ2-7 many TRBD2 TRBV20-1 CSATPWTSGSYEQYF TGCAGTGCTACTCCTTGGACTAGCGGATCCTACGAGCAGTACTTC
TRBJ2-7 many - TRBV20-1 CSARDLGVSYEQYF TGCAGTGCTAGAGATTTGGGGGTCTCCTACGAGCAGTACTTC
TRBJ2-1 - TRBD1 TRBV5-4 CASRTGQGAGYNEQFF TGTGCCAGCAGAACTGGACAGGGGGCGGGGTACAATGAGCAGTTCTTC
TRBJ2-6 many - TRBV13 CASSTRTSWTLSGANVLTF TGTGCCAGCAGCACAAGGACAAGTTGGACTCTCTCTGGGGCCAACGTCCTGACTTTC
TRBJ1-1 - - TRBV4-2 CASSLNLGVTEAFF TGTGCCAGCAGCCTAAACCTTGGGGTCACTGAAGCTTTCTTT
TRBJ1-1 many TRBD1 TRBV6-1 CASRPGGFTEAFF TGTGCCAGCAGACCAGGGGGATTCACTGAAGCTTTCTTT
TRBJ2-4 - TRBD2 TRBV13 CASSLTSGLFLAKNIQYF TGTGCCAGCAGCTTGACTAGCGGACTATTTCTAGCCAAAAACATTCAGTACTTC
TRBJ2-7 many - TRBV27 CASSLVGRPYEQYF TGTGCCAGCAGTTTAGTAGGTCGTCCCTACGAGCAGTACTTC
TRBJ1-6 many - TRBV27 CASSSSFSSTYNSPLHF TGTGCCAGCAGCTCCTCCTTTTCCAGCACATATAATTCACCCCTCCACTTT
TRBJ1-1 many - TRBV12-3/TRBV12-4 CASSFGRVESEAFF TGTGCCAGCAGTTTCGGGAGGGTTGAGTCTGAAGCTTTCTTT
TRBJ1-1 many TRBD1 TRBV7-2 CASSFQGAEAFF TGTGCCAGCAGCTTTCAGGGGGCTGAAGCTTTCTTT
TRBJ1-4 many - TRBV20-1 CSSARVFENEKLFF TGCAGCAGTGCTAGAGTATTCGAGAATGAAAAACTGTTTTTT
TRBJ2-1 - TRBD2 TRBV3-1 CASTPRTSGTFNEQFF TGTGCCAGCACCCCCAGGACTAGCGGGACCTTCAATGAGCAGTTCTTC
TRBJ2-3 many TRBD1 TRBV19 CASSGRDRGRADTQYF TGTGCCAGTAGTGGCCGGGACAGGGGACGAGCAGATACGCAGTATTTT